These T cell receptor beta chains were read from a single sample in a study of cytomegalovirus exposure and HLA in healthy donors. Generated by immunoSEQ multiplex PCR, the TCRdb table keeps only in-frame clones and is missing some. Of 200,000 or so clones in the sample, 75% to 90% were seen once. The sequencing input was PBMCs. The receptor source for this set is a man younger than 35 in good health and CMV-seropositive. Each CDR3 is given with its conserved first and last residue. Fields, in order: D gene, J gene, clone size, V gene, CDR3 DNA, CDR3 protein. The D gene is left open where the match is weak. Only some rows state a clone size, as once, few, many or a class for expanded clones.

TRBD1	TRBJ2-1	-	TRBV30	TGTGCCTGGAGTGTGGGGGGACAGGTTGGGAATGAGCAGTTCTTC	CAWSVGGQVGNEQFF
TRBD1	TRBJ1-4	-	TRBV6-4	TGTGCCAGCAGTGACATGGCGGGACAGGGTCGAGAAAAACTGTTTTTT	CASSDMAGQGREKLFF
-	TRBJ2-2	-	TRBV28	TGTGCCAGCAGTTCCCTTCCGACCAGGGCCACCGGGGAGCTGTTTTTT	CASSSLPTRATGELFF
-	TRBJ1-3	once	TRBV18	TGTGCCAGCTCACCCCCCTCCGCTGGAAACACCATATATTTT	CASSPPSAGNTIYF
TRBD1	TRBJ1-5	-	TRBV5-1	TGCGCCAGCAGCCCCGGGACAGGCGAACAGCCCCAGCATTTT	CASSPGTGEQPQHF
-	TRBJ2-7	-	TRBV5-5	TGTGCCAGCAGCTCGGGCGAGCAGTACTTC	CASSSGEQYF
-	TRBJ2-7	-	TRBV30	TGTGCCTGGAGTGTAGGCGGCGGGGCCGAGCAGTACTTC	CAWSVGGGAEQYF
-	TRBJ2-7	-	TRBV6-6	TGTGCCAGCAAGGCCAGCGGTTACGAGCAGTACTTC	CASKASGYEQYF
-	TRBJ2-7	-	TRBV18	TGTGCCAGCACGACAGCCTACGAGCAGTACTTC	CASTTAYEQYF
TRBD1	TRBJ1-2	once	TRBV5-5	TGTGCCAGCAGCCCGGGACAGAACACCAACTATGGCTACACCTTC	CASSPGQNTNYGYTF
-	TRBJ2-5	-	TRBV28	TGTGCCAGCAGTTTTGGCAGGGGTTACCAAGAGACCCAGTACTTC	CASSFGRGYQETQYF
TRBD1	TRBJ2-7	-	TRBV30	TGTGCCTGGACATTAGGGGGGACAGGGTACGAGCAGTACTTC	CAWTLGGTGYEQYF
TRBD1	TRBJ2-7	-	TRBV27	TGTGCCAGCAGTTACGGACAGGGTGCCCCGCCCTACGAGCAGTACTTC	CASSYGQGAPPYEQYF